A selection of T cell receptor beta chains follows, all from one sample in a study of blood T cell repertoires in COVID-19. Using immunoSEQ multiplex PCR, the repertoire was profiled, and TCRdb retains in-frame clones only, with some absent. Among over 25,000 clones listed, 60% to 85% were seen once. The source material was peripheral blood. The source is a man older than 75 with active or convalescent COVID-19. Both conserved end residues are part of each CDR3. Fields, in order: V gene, J gene, D gene, clone size, CDR3 protein, CDR3 DNA. The D gene is left open where the match is weak. For some rows the clone size is stated as once, few or many, or as a class when expanded; others skip it.

TRBV14,TRBJ1-4,NA,NA,CASSHYTASYNEKLFF,TGTGCCAGCAGCCATTATACAGCCTCATATAATGAAAAACTGTTTTTT
TRBV18,TRBJ2-1,TRBD2,NA,CASSHSYTRRLADYNEQFF,TGTGCCAGCTCACACTCGTATACTCGCCGACTAGCGGACTACAATGAGCAGTTCTTC
TRBV3-1/TRBV3-2,TRBJ1-3,NA,few,CASSQDRGGNTIYF,TGTGCCAGCAGCCAAGATCGGGGGGGAAACACCATATATTTT
TRBV15,TRBJ2-7,NA,NA,CATSREPQGNYEQYF,TGTGCCACCAGCAGAGAACCCCAGGGAAACTACGAGCAGTACTTC
TRBV4-1,TRBJ2-7,NA,NA,CASSQVRSDSYEQYF,TGCGCCAGCAGCCAAGTGAGGTCGGACTCTTACGAGCAGTACTTC
TRBV7-6,TRBJ2-7,TRBD2,NA,CASSSVAGLSYEQYF,TGTGCCAGCAGCTCTGTAGCGGGGCTATCCTACGAGCAGTACTTC
TRBV6-6,TRBJ2-1,TRBD2,NA,CASNSGTSAFEQFF,TGTGCCAGCAACTCCGGGACTAGCGCTTTTGAGCAGTTCTTC
TRBV18,TRBJ2-4,NA,NA,CASSRRGDIQYF,TGTGCCAGCTCACGCAGGGGAGACATTCAGTACTTC
TRBV7-9,TRBJ1-1,NA,NA,CASSSLGREVTEAFF,TGTGCCAGCAGCTCCCTCGGTCGGGAGGTCACTGAAGCTTTCTTT
TRBV3-1/TRBV3-2,TRBJ1-1,NA,NA,CASSPRRGGMGNTEAFF,TGTGCCAGCAGTCCCAGGAGGGGGGGGATGGGGAACACTGAAGCTTTCTTT
TRBV19,TRBJ2-1,NA,NA,CASSLTPGLSEFF,TGTGCCAGTAGTCTAACCCCGGGACTGAGTGAGTTCTTC
TRBV4-3,TRBJ2-7,NA,few,CASSQDWQGPYEQYF,TGCGCCAGCAGCCAAGATTGGCAGGGGCCCTACGAGCAGTACTTC
TRBV28,TRBJ2-5,TRBD2,few,CASSPTGTSLQETQYF,TGTGCCAGCAGTCCAACGGGGACTAGCCTCCAAGAGACCCAGTACTTC
TRBV7-9,TRBJ2-1,NA,NA,CASSLEPGGYEQFF,TGTGCCAGCAGCTTAGAGCCAGGGGGGTATGAGCAGTTCTTC
TRBV18,TRBJ1-1,NA,NA,CASSPLGGNTEAFF,TGTGCCAGCTCACCACTAGGGGGGAACACTGAAGCTTTCTTT
TRBV7-3,TRBJ1-2,TRBD1,NA,CASSPGQGRSYGYTF,TGTGCCAGCAGCCCGGGACAGGGGCGCTCGTATGGCTACACCTTC
TRBV7-8,TRBJ1-3,NA,NA,CASSLGGGGNTIYF,TGTGCCAGCAGCTTAGGAGGGGGTGGAAACACCATATATTTT
TRBV5-1,TRBJ1-1,TRBD1,NA,CASSPPRQGNTEAFF,TGCGCCAGCAGCCCGCCTAGACAGGGGAACACTGAAGCTTTCTTT
TRBV7-9,TRBJ2-3,TRBD1,NA,CASSLPGTGGLTDTQYF,TGTGCCAGCAGCTTACCCGGGACAGGGGGCTTGACAGATACGCAGTATTTT
TRBV7-6,TRBJ2-2,NA,few,CASSHEMELFF,TGTGCCAGCAGCCATGAGATGGAGCTGTTTTTT
TRBV5-1,TRBJ2-2,NA,NA,CASSLRTGTGELFF,TGCGCCAGCAGCCTACGGACTGGGACCGGGGAGCTGTTTTTT
TRBV6-2/TRBV6-3,TRBJ1-5,NA,NA,CASSYSWRGGRGRQPQHF,TGTGCCAGCAGTTACTCGTGGAGGGGGGGACGTGGGCGTCAGCCCCAGCATTTT